A selection of T cell receptor beta chains follows, all from one sample in a study of T cell responses to AZD1222 COVID-19 vaccine. Profiled with immunoSEQ multiplex PCR; TCRdb holds only in-frame clones, not every one. The sample shows approximately 130,000 clones, under 95% of them seen only once. Source: peripheral blood, taken on day 0 of AZD1222 vaccination. Source of these receptors: an adult in good health. CDR3s include the opening cysteine and the closing phenylalanine or tryptophan. Each record gives: J gene, V gene, D gene, clone size, CDR3 length, CDR3 DNA, CDR3 protein. D genes are given only for firm matches. Rows give clone size only sometimes, using once, few, many, or a class for an expanded clone.

>TRBJ1-5|TRBV2|NA|once|11
TGTGCCAGCTCCCTGGGGCAGCCCCAGCATTTT
CASSLGQPQHF
>TRBJ2-1|TRBV3-1/TRBV3-2|NA|NA|13
TGTGCCAGCAGCCCCGTAGCGGCAGGGGAGCAGTTCTTC
CASSPVAAGEQFF
>TRBJ1-2|TRBV7-2|NA|NA|13
TGTGCCAGCAGCTTACCGGGATTCTATGGCTACACCTTC
CASSLPGFYGYTF
>TRBJ2-7|TRBV19|NA|NA|14
TGTGCCAGTAGTATGACAGGAAATACCTACGAGCAGTACTTC
CASSMTGNTYEQYF
>TRBJ2-5|TRBV5-1|TRBD2|NA|13
TGCGCCAGCAGCGCGGGACTACAAGAGACCCAGTACTTC
CASSAGLQETQYF
>TRBJ2-1|TRBV7-2|TRBD2|NA|17
TGTGCCAGCAGCTTAGGGGCTAGCGGGAGTAGTAGTGGTGAGCAGTTCTTC
CASSLGASGSSSGEQFF
>TRBJ2-7|TRBV2|NA|NA|16
TGTGCCAGCAGTGACTGGGGACCCGCTAGGAACTACGAGCAGTACTTC
CASSDWGPARNYEQYF
>TRBJ2-7|TRBV27|NA|NA|14
TGTGCCAGCAGTTTATCCCAGGGACACTACGAGCAGTACTTC
CASSLSQGHYEQYF
>TRBJ2-1|TRBV13|TRBD1|NA|15
TGTGCCAGCAGCCAAAGAAAGACAGGGGTCAATGAGCAGTTCTTC
CASSQRKTGVNEQFF
>TRBJ1-2|TRBV27|NA|NA|13
TGTGCCAGCAGTTTACGTCGGGGCTATGGCTACACCTTC
CASSLRRGYGYTF
>TRBJ2-3|TRBV3-1/TRBV3-2|TRBD2|NA|16
TGTGCCAGCAGCCAAGGGCTCGGGAGGGCCCGGGATACGCAGTATTTT
CASSQGLGRARDTQYF
>TRBJ1-4|TRBV30|TRBD1|NA|13
TGTGCTCTGGAGGGGGCAAGATTTGAAAAACTGTTTTTT
CALEGARFEKLFF
>TRBJ2-7|TRBV10-3|TRBD1|NA|16
TGTGCCACCCAAAATACCCCGGGACAGGGATCCTACGAGCAGTACTTC
CATQNTPGQGSYEQYF
>TRBJ1-2|TRBV11-2|TRBD1|NA|17
TGTGCCAGCAGCATACGACAGGGTGGGGGCCCAAACTATGGCTACACCTTC
CASSIRQGGGPNYGYTF
>TRBJ1-4|TRBV5-1|NA|NA|15
TGCGCCAGCAGCTTGGAGGGTCGGGACCATGAAAAACTGTTTTTT
CASSLEGRDHEKLFF
>TRBJ1-5|TRBV19|TRBD1|few|14
TGTGCCACATCCGGCACAGGGGGCGGCCAGCCCCAGCATTTT
CATSGTGGGQPQHF
>TRBJ1-6|TRBV11-3|NA|NA|13
TGTGCCAGCAGCTTTGACGGTGATTCACCCCTCCACTTT
CASSFDGDSPLHF
>TRBJ2-5|TRBV7-2|TRBD2|NA|14
TGTGCCAGCAGCGTGGGACTAGCAGAAGAGACCCAGTACTTC
CASSVGLAEETQYF
>TRBJ1-2|TRBV6-5|NA|NA|13
TGTGCCAGCAACTCGGGACTGTCTTATGGCTACACCTTC
CASNSGLSYGYTF
>TRBJ2-5|TRBV4-1|NA|NA|14
TGCGCCAGCAGCCAGGGGGCGTACCAAGAGACCCAGTACTTC
CASSQGAYQETQYF
>TRBJ1-1|TRBV19|TRBD1|once|14
TGTGCCAGTAGTATGGGACAGGGAATAACTGAAGCTTTCTTT
CASSMGQGITEAFF
>TRBJ2-1|TRBV7-2|NA|NA|14
TGTGCCAGCAGCTTAGTCCAAGGGGGCAATGAGCAGTTCTTC
CASSLVQGGNEQFF
>TRBJ2-3|TRBV19|TRBD1|NA|14
TGTGCCAGTAGTACCGGGACAGCCACAGATACGCAGTATTTT
CASSTGTATDTQYF
>TRBJ2-7|TRBV7-9|TRBD1|NA|14
TGTGCCAGCAGCGACCGGGACAGGGAAGAGGAGCAGTACTTC
CASSDRDREEEQYF
>TRBJ2-1|TRBV7-3|TRBD1|NA|13
TGTGCCAGCAGTCGGACAGGCTCGGATGAGCAGTTCTTC
CASSRTGSDEQFF
>TRBJ2-3|TRBV6-5|TRBD1|NA|14
TGTGCCAGCAGCCTAGACAGGGCCGACGATACGCAGTATTTT
CASSLDRADDTQYF
>TRBJ1-4|TRBV4-3|NA|NA|16
TGCGCCAGCAGCCAAGATTTTACCGCGAGGGGTGAAAAACTGTTTTTT
CASSQDFTARGEKLFF
>TRBJ2-3|TRBV2|NA|few|13
TGTGCCAGCAGTGGTCCTAGCTTAGATACGCAGTATTTT
CASSGPSLDTQYF
>TRBJ2-5|TRBV28|TRBD1|NA|16
TGTGCCAGCAGTCCTGCCGGGACAGGGGGCCAAGAGACCCAGTACTTC
CASSPAGTGGQETQYF
>TRBJ2-3|TRBV28|NA|NA|15
TGTGCCACCGCACAGGGAGGGAAATTGGCAGATACGCAGTATTTT
CATAQGGKLADTQYF
>TRBJ1-6|TRBV2|TRBD1|NA|18
TGTGCCAGCAGCGAAAAGGGGCCCGGGACAGGGGTAAATTCACCCCTCCACTTT
CASSEKGPGTGVNSPLHF
>TRBJ1-3|TRBV28|NA|once|15
TGTGCCAGCAGTTTAAGGGGGGCGCCGGGAAACACCATATATTTT
CASSLRGAPGNTIYF
>TRBJ2-2|TRBV24-1|TRBD2|NA|17
TGTGCCACCGGGCGAGCGGGAGGTACGAAGAACACCGGGGAGCTGTTTTTT
CATGRAGGTKNTGELFF
>TRBJ1-1|TRBV6-5|NA|once|15
TGTGCCAGCAGTTACAGGAAGGAGGGGGAGACTGAAGCTTTCTTT
CASSYRKEGETEAFF
>TRBJ1-1|TRBV19|NA|NA|14
TGTGCCAGTAGTATAGTCGGGATGAACACTGAAGCTTTCTTT
CASSIVGMNTEAFF
>TRBJ2-2|TRBV7-9|NA|NA|16
TGTGCCAGCAGCCCCGGGCGATCCAGTAACACCGGGGAGCTGTTTTTT
CASSPGRSSNTGELFF
>TRBJ1-4|TRBV15|NA|NA|15
TGTGCCACCAGCAGAGGCCGGGGCGGAAGTGAAAAACTGTTTTTT
CATSRGRGGSEKLFF
>TRBJ1-6|TRBV28|NA|NA|12
TGTGCCAGCAGTACAGGGTATTCACCCCTCCACTTT
CASSTGYSPLHF
>TRBJ2-7|TRBV7-6|TRBD1|NA|14
TGTGCCAGCAGCTTAGGACAGGGGGCTAACGAGCAGTACTTC
CASSLGQGANEQYF
>TRBJ1-2|TRBV5-1|NA|NA|17
TGCGCCAGCAGCCCAGGACAGACGGTTGCGACTCACTATGGCTACACCTTC
CASSPGQTVATHYGYTF
>TRBJ2-1|TRBV28|TRBD2|NA|17
TGTGCCAGCACCTGGCTAGCGGGAGAATACTCCTACAATGAGCAGTTCTTC
CASTWLAGEYSYNEQFF
>TRBJ2-2|TRBV25-1|TRBD1|NA|15
TGTGCCAGCAGGTCCCGGGACAGGCCCGCCGGGGAGCTGTTTTTT
CASRSRDRPAGELFF
>TRBJ2-4|TRBV19|NA|NA|12
TGTGCCAGTGGGGTAACCAAAAACATTCAGTACTTC
CASGVTKNIQYF
>TRBJ1-5|TRBV19|NA|NA|13
TGTGCCAGTAATGGGGGAGCAAATCAGCCCCAGCATTTT
CASNGGANQPQHF
>TRBJ1-1|TRBV19|NA|NA|13
TGTGCCAGTAGTACGACAGTGAACACTGAAGCTTTCTTT
CASSTTVNTEAFF
>TRBJ1-1|TRBV7-9|NA|NA|13
TGTGCCAGCAGCTCCAGACAGCTTACTGAAGCTTTCTTT
CASSSRQLTEAFF
>TRBJ2-4|TRBV6-5|NA|NA|14
TGTGCCAGCAGTTACGCCCGGGGCAAAAACATTCAGTACTTC
CASSYARGKNIQYF
>TRBJ2-7|TRBV4-1|NA|NA|13
TGCGCCAGCAGCCGAGACAGCTCCTACGAGCAGTACTTC
CASSRDSSYEQYF
>TRBJ1-2|TRBV5-1|NA|NA|13
TGCGCCAGCAGTTCGGACAGCGTCTATGGCTACACCTTC
CASSSDSVYGYTF
>TRBJ2-1|TRBV28|NA|NA|16
TGTGCCAGCAGTTTATGGCGGGGAAGCTCCTACAATGAGCAGTTCTTC
CASSLWRGSSYNEQFF
>TRBJ2-5|TRBV15|TRBD2|NA|19
TGTGCCACCAGCAGAGATTTTCGGCTAGCGGGAGACCACGAGGAGACCCAGTACTTC
CATSRDFRLAGDHEETQYF
>TRBJ1-1|TRBV7-7|NA|NA|11
TGTGCTAGCAGCCACAGGGCCGAAGCTTTCTTT
CASSHRAEAFF
>TRBJ2-7|TRBV4-3|NA|NA|15
TGCGCCAGCAGCCTACAACTCCGGGACACCCTCGAGCAGTACTTC
CASSLQLRDTLEQYF
>TRBJ1-1|TRBV18|TRBD1|once|15
TGTGCCAGCTCACCTCGACAGGGGTGGGACACTGAAGCTTTCTTT
CASSPRQGWDTEAFF
>TRBJ2-2|TRBV19|TRBD2|NA|14
TGTGCCAGTAGCGGGACTACCTTTACCGGGGAGCTGTTTTTT
CASSGTTFTGELFF